The 31 T cell receptor beta chains below come from one sample, sequenced in a study of T cells in Graves' hyperthyroidism and ophthalmopathy. TCR beta CDR3 region amplification was performed from RNA transcripts. A set of HTBI primers served as the primers for a first-round RT-PCR of the TCR CDR3. TCRdb used MiXCR to reprocess the multiplex PCR reads, holding one entry per CDR3 protein. The sample comprises 490,000 or so distinct CDR3 sequences, 22% of which are singletons, and about 49% rests with the top ten. Material: blood. These receptor sequences come from an older woman with Graves' ophthalmopathy.

The rearrangement uses TRBV28 and TRBJ1-2; D gene unclear. Looked up from germline, CDR1 is MDHEN and CDR2 is SYDVKM. V was trimmed by 8 bases and J by 8 bases, leaving 18 bases between them. The CDR3 runs 13 residues. In nucleotides, the CDR3 is TGTGCCAGCGTCGGGATTCTTCAGGTGGGCTACACCTTC. This encodes CASVGILQVGYTF.

The rearrangement joins TRBV13 to TRBJ2-3, with 8 bases lining up with TRBD1. V shed 3 bases and J 3 bases; nucleotides not matched to a gene: 5. Germline V gives CDR1 PRHDT, CDR2 FYEKMQ (reference sequence). The CDR3 length is 15 residues. In DNA, the CDR3 is TGTGCCAGCAGCTTTTACGGACAGGGTACAGATACGCAGTATTTT. Amino acid sequence: CASSFYGQGTDTQYF.

The genes are TRBV18 and TRBJ1-5; a weak D match, TRBD1 (6 bases). The CDR3 length is 16 residues. Germline V CDR1 and CDR2: KGHSH, LQKENI. V was trimmed by 2 bases and J by 3 bases, leaving 14 bases between them. CDR3 bases: TGTGCCAGCTCACCAAATACGGGGGGCCTCAATCAGCCCCAGCATTTT. This encodes CASSPNTGGLNQPQHF.

With respect to this clonotype: It may be a read error: a sequence one base away is much more abundant. J is TRBJ2-2 and V is TRBV28, with TRBD2 identical over 10 bases. Germline loops: CDR1 MDHEN, CDR2 SYDVKM. The CDR3 is 16 amino acids. CDR3 DNA: TGTGCCAGCAGTCCTCACCTAGCGGGAGTGTTCGGGGAGCTGCTTTTT. Protein: CASSPHLAGVFGELLF.

CDR3 bases: TGCAGTGCTACCCCTGGGTCCCACGAGCAGTACTTC. Residues: CSATPGSHEQYF. This chain uses TRBV20-1 with TRBJ2-7; D unresolved. The CDR3 is made up of 12 amino acids. Trimming left V 4 bases short and J 5 bases short, with 12 bases between. CDR1 DFQATT and CDR2 SNEGSKA come from the germline V gene (reference sequence).

This clonotype showed up just a few times. The CDR3 sequence is CASSLGAGRGFYNEQFF. CDR3 DNA sequence: TGTGCCAGCAGCTTAGGAGCGGGGCGGGGCTTCTACAATGAGCAGTTCTTC. This sequence joins TRBV7-2 and TRBJ2-1, with 7 bases that match TRBD2. CDR3 length: 17 residues. Germline-derived CDR1 and CDR2 are SGHTA and FQGNSA. The ends lost 1 base at V and 3 bases at J; junction bases unmatched: 9.

The chain couples TRBV12-3 or TRBV12-4 to TRBJ1-5; D uncertain. With 8 bases removed from V and 0 bases from J, the gap between germline ends came to 11 bases. The CDR3 sequence is 14 residues long. The CDR3 nucleotides read TGTGCCAGCGCCACCGGATATAGCAATCAGCCCCAGCATTTT. This encodes CASATGYSNQPQHF.

This clonotype appeared once. The CDR3 does not close with the conserved phenylalanine or tryptophan, likely indicating a read error. The chain uses TRBV5-1 and TRBJ1-5; D unresolved. CDR3 length: 15 amino acids. Trimming took off 0 bases at V and 1 base at J, with 8 bases between the two ends. Germline V lookup: CDR1 SGHRS, CDR2 YFSETQ. DNA for the CDR3: TGCGCCAGCAGCTTGGACGGCGGGAGCAATCAGCCCCAGCATCTT. Amino acid sequence: CASSLDGGSNQPQHL.

The genes are TRBV4-1 and TRBJ2-3, with D possibly being TRBD2 (5 bases). V was cut by 3 bases and J by 1 base, with 8 bases left in between. The CDR3 sequence is 14 residues long. The germline CDR1 and CDR2 sequences are MGHRA and YSYEKL. The CDR3 nucleotides read TGCGCCAGCAGCCAGATTAGCGGCACAGATACGCAGTATTTT. Translation gives CASSQISGTDTQYF.

V is TRBV4-2 and J is TRBJ2-3; D is ambiguous. CDR3 length equals 11 residues. From germline, CDR1 is LGHNA and CDR2 YNFKEQ. V dropped 1 base and J dropped 8 bases, with 4 bases sitting between them. CDR3 DNA: TGTGCCAGCAGCCAAGGGGCTACGCAGTATTTT. Amino acid sequence: CASSQGATQYF.

Ten or more counts support this clonotype. The chain has TRBV12-3 or TRBV12-4 and TRBJ2-1; possible D gene TRBD2, 5 bases. The CDR3 extends over 17 amino acids. V shed 3 bases and J shed 8 bases, with 23 bases lying between them. For the CDR3, the DNA is TGTGCCAGCAGTTTTGTTCTAGGATCCGGGAATCCGTATGAGCAGTTCTTC. Translated: CASSFVLGSGNPYEQFF.

This clonotype has just a few counts. The chain carries TRBV9 and TRBJ2-3; D might be TRBD2 (6 bases). Germline CDR1 reads SGDLS; CDR2 reads YYNGEE. This CDR3 is 15 amino acids long. The germline V and J ends were trimmed by 1 base and 1 base, with 10 bases remaining between them. The CDR3 region is CASSVQSSGTDTQYF. The CDR3 DNA sequence: TGTGCCAGCAGCGTACAGTCTAGCGGCACAGATACGCAGTATTTT.

As for this clonotype: A read error may explain this, as a much larger clone is one base away. The chain links TRBV7-2 to TRBJ2-3, with a tentative D call TRBD1 (7 bases). Per the germline V gene, CDR1 is SGHTA and CDR2 is FQGNSA. There are 15 residues in the CDR3. CDR3 sequence: CASSQTGTRLDTQCF. The CDR3 bases are TGTGCCAGCAGTCAGACAGGGACTCGTTTGGATACGCAGTGTTTT.

This clonotype was detected ten times or more. V usage is TRBV10-3 and J usage is TRBJ1-2; 9 bases map to TRBD1. CDR3 length equals 13 residues. After removal of 6 bases from V and 6 bases from J, the junction contained 5 bases not matched to a gene. Germline V CDR1 and CDR2: ENHRY, SYGVKD. The CDR3 sequence is CAIRGTGRNGYTF. CDR3 coding DNA: TGTGCCATCAGAGGGACAGGGAGGAATGGCTACACCTTC.

This clonotype was detected a few times. The V gene is TRBV29-1, the J gene TRBJ1-2; D is perhaps TRBD1 (5 bases). Germline V gene sequence: CDR1 SQVTM, CDR2 ANQGSEA. CDR3 length equals 13 residues. Deletions cut 6 bases from V and 7 bases from J, with 18 bases between. CDR3 sequence: CSVGGEAQVGYTF. The CDR3 coding sequence is TGCAGCGTCGGGGGGGAGGCCCAGGTTGGCTACACCTTC.

V is TRBV11-2 and J is TRBJ1-2; 7 bases fit TRBD1. CDR3 length: 15 amino acids. Germline loops: CDR1 SGHAT, CDR2 FQNNGV. The junction had 7 bases not matched to a gene; V was cut back by 2 bases and J by 4 bases. CDR3 protein: CASSLRDRGTYGYTF. The CDR3 DNA sequence: TGTGCCAGCAGCTTACGGGACAGAGGGACCTATGGCTACACCTTC.

This rearrangement joins TRBV24-1 to TRBJ1-2; possible D gene TRBD1, 6 bases. In germline, CDR1 is KGHDR, CDR2 SFDVKD. Trimming removed 4 bases at V and 2 bases at J, with 10 bases between. CDR3 length: 14 amino acids. The CDR3 DNA is TGTGCCACCAGTGACAGAGACAGGAACTATGGCTACACCTTC. The encoded protein is CATSDRDRNYGYTF.

The V gene is TRBV19, the J gene TRBJ1-5; no definite D call. From germline, CDR1 is LNHDA and CDR2 SQIVND (reference sequence). V lost 6 bases and J 4 bases, leaving 10 bases between the germline ends. CDR3 length: 13 amino acids. The CDR3 DNA is TGTGCCAGTAGCCACTTCAGGAATCAGCCCCAGCATTTT. As protein: CASSHFRNQPQHF.

This clonotype has just a few counts. The gene calls are TRBV29-1 and TRBJ2-1, with 14 bases that match TRBD2. V lost 8 bases and J lost 4; bases outside the gene matches: 13. Germline V gene sequence: CDR1 SQVTM, CDR2 ANQGSEA. CDR3 length equals 17 residues. The CDR3 spells CSTSHGLAGGLYNEQFF. The DNA for the CDR3 is TGCAGCACCTCGCACGGACTAGCGGGAGGCCTATACAATGAGCAGTTCTTC.

The chain has TRBV6-5 and TRBJ1-2, with unresolved D. This CDR3 contains 17 residues. The V and J ends lost 2 bases and 4 bases respectively, with 20 bases between them. The germline gives CDR1 MNHEY, CDR2 SVGAGI. The CDR3 here is CASSYDRSNHIFYGYTF. CDR3 nucleotides: TGTGCCAGCAGTTACGATCGGTCCAACCATATTTTCTATGGCTACACCTTC.

The chain is built from TRBV12-3 or TRBV12-4 and TRBJ2-7; no reliable D call. With 2 bases removed from V and 4 bases from J, the gap between germline ends came to 9 bases. The CDR3 covers 13 residues. The DNA of the CDR3 is TGTGCCAGCAGTTTACAGGTGAAATACGAGCAGTACTTC. It specifies CASSLQVKYEQYF.

The chain uses TRBV12-3 or TRBV12-4 and TRBJ1-2, with 10 positions matching TRBD1. The J segment lost 6 bases and the V segment lost 6 bases, leaving 4 bases of the junction unmatched. This CDR3 region has 13 residues. The CDR3 DNA reads TGTGCCAGCAGAGCCGGGACAGGGGATGGCTACACCTTC. Protein product: CASRAGTGDGYTF.

This clonotype has a handful of counts. This chain links TRBV20-1 with TRBJ2-1; D possibly corresponds to TRBD2 (6 bases). The germline CDR1 and CDR2 sequences are DFQATT and SNEGSKA (reference sequence). The CDR3 is 13 residues long. Deletions cut 2 bases from V and 5 bases from J, with 10 bases between. CDR3 region: CSARLGGNNEQFF. In DNA, the CDR3 is TGCAGTGCTAGACTTGGCGGGAACAATGAGCAGTTCTTC.

This clonotype was detected many times. The genes are TRBV19 and TRBJ1-1, with TRBD1 matching 7 bases. The V and J ends lost 4 bases and 0 bases, in that order; junction bases with no gene match: 2. Per the germline V gene, CDR1 is LNHDA and CDR2 is SQIVND (reference sequence). There are 14 residues in the CDR3. Written as DNA, the CDR3 is TGTGCCAGTAGTACGGGACAGCTGAACACTGAAGCTTTCTTT. Protein sequence: CASSTGQLNTEAFF.

This clonotype came up many times. The chain couples TRBV12-3 or TRBV12-4 to TRBJ2-7, with 9 bases fitting TRBD2. Trimming took 5 bases from V and 3 from J; bases not matched to a gene: 11. The CDR3 runs to 16 residues. In DNA, the CDR3 is TGTGCCAGCAGTACCATCGGGACTAGCCGGGGCTACGAGCAGTACTTC. Encoded protein: CASSTIGTSRGYEQYF.

This chain uses TRBV6-2 or TRBV6-3 with TRBJ2-3; D might be TRBD2 (6 bases). The CDR3 contains 14 residues. CDR1 MNHEY and CDR2 SVGEGT come from the germline V gene. V lost 1 base, J lost 2 bases, and 7 bases lay in between. The CDR3 nucleotides are TGTGCCAGCAGTTACTGGGGGGACACAGATACGCAGTATTTT. Translated: CASSYWGDTDTQYF.

This clonotype was recorded at least ten times. This chain links TRBV7-2 with TRBJ2-3, with D hard to call. This CDR3 has 14 amino acids. Per the germline V gene, CDR1 is SGHTA and CDR2 is FQGNSA. With 1 base removed from V and 1 base from J, the gap between germline ends came to 6 bases. CDR3 in amino acids: CASSLGFRTDTQYF. Here the CDR3 DNA reads TGTGCCAGCAGCTTAGGGTTCCGCACAGATACGCAGTATTTT.

This clonotype was observed at least ten times. V usage is TRBV28 and J usage is TRBJ2-3, with unresolved D. Trimming cost V 11 bases and J 0 bases, with 12 bases left between them. The CDR3 totals 13 residues. Germline V gene lookup returns CDR1 MDHEN and CDR2 SYDVKM. The CDR3 loop reads CAYSDTSTDTQYF. The CDR3 nucleotides read TGTGCCTACAGCGACACAAGCACAGATACGCAGTATTTT.

This clonotype was detected many times. This chain connects TRBV5-5 to TRBJ2-7; D gene uncertain. This CDR3 has 16 amino acids. The V and J ends lost 0 bases and 0 bases respectively, with 13 bases between them. In germline, CDR1 is SGHKS, CDR2 YYEKEE (reference sequence). The CDR3 loop is CASSLAPNSFSYEQYF. In nucleotides, the CDR3 is TGTGCCAGCAGCTTGGCTCCAAACTCCTTCTCCTACGAGCAGTACTTC.

The genes are TRBV4-1 and TRBJ2-7; possibly TRBD2 for D (6 bases). This CDR3 contains 14 residues. CDR1 and CDR2 (germline): MGHRA, YSYEKL. The V gene lost 1 base and the J gene lost 4 bases, with 11 bases spanning the gap. In nucleotides, the CDR3 is TGCGCCAGCAGCCAAGTCGCTAGCGCGTACGAGCAGTACTTC. Its translation is CASSQVASAYEQYF.

Points on this clonotype: The junction does not match germline at one end; this may be a read error. V usage is TRBV30 and J usage is TRBJ1-1, with D possibly TRBD1 on 5 matching bases. Germline V gives CDR1 GTSNPN, CDR2 SVGIG (reference sequence). This CDR3 has 19 amino acids. The CDR3 region has the DNA TGTGCCTGGATCGGAGGGGTGGGTGACCTCGTGGCAGTGAAGACTGAAGCTTTCTTT. Protein sequence: CAWIGGVGDLVAVKTEAFF.